These T cell receptor beta chains were read from a single sample in a study of blood T cell repertoires in COVID-19. This table comes from immunoSEQ multiplex PCR, and its TCRdb copy is limited to in-frame clones, with some not included. The data hold roughly 15,000 clones, with about 80% observed a single time. The sequencing sample was made of peripheral blood. Receptors were obtained from an older man with acute or convalescent COVID-19. Both conserved end residues are part of each CDR3. The D gene is left open where the match is weak. The listing skips clone size in some rows; elsewhere it reads once, few, many or a size class.

j_call	v_call	d_call	clone_size	cdr3_aa	cdr3_nt
TRBJ2-5	TRBV9	-	-	CASSVGGGKETQYF	TGTGCCAGCAGCGTAGGGGGGGGCAAAGAGACCCAGTACTTC
TRBJ1-5	TRBV10-3	-	-	CAISDREGQPQHF	TGTGCCATCAGTGATCGGGAGGGGCAGCCCCAGCATTTT
TRBJ2-7	TRBV5-6	-	-	CASSLGTESEQYF	TGTGCCAGCAGCTTGGGGACAGAATCCGAGCAGTACTTC
TRBJ2-4	TRBV19	-	once	CASSPQRTAKNIQYF	TGTGCCAGTAGTCCTCAGCGTACAGCCAAAAACATTCAGTACTTC
TRBJ2-5	TRBV4-3	-	few	CASSQGLGRETQYF	TGCGCCAGCAGCCAAGGACTGGGGCGAGAGACCCAGTACTTC
TRBJ2-5	TRBV19	TRBD1	-	CASSPWTGVAQETQYF	TGTGCCAGTAGTCCTTGGACAGGGGTCGCACAAGAGACCCAGTACTTC
TRBJ1-1	TRBV3-1/TRBV3-2	-	-	CASSHRRQGTTEAFF	TGTGCCAGCAGCCATAGGCGTCAGGGGACCACTGAAGCTTTCTTT
TRBJ1-5	TRBV9	-	-	CASSVGGDPRVQPQHF	TGTGCCAGCAGCGTAGGGGGCGACCCACGGGTCCAGCCCCAGCATTTT
TRBJ1-4	TRBV2	TRBD1	-	CASSSTGTGNEKLFF	TGTGCCAGCAGTTCCACCGGGACAGGGAATGAAAAACTGTTTTTT
TRBJ2-1	TRBV7-6	TRBD2	-	CASSSRLAGGMHEQFF	TGTGCCAGCAGCTCCCGGTTAGCGGGAGGGATGCATGAGCAGTTCTTC
TRBJ1-2	TRBV3-1/TRBV3-2	-	-	CASSQDLQGYGYTF	TGTGCCAGCAGCCAAGATCTCCAGGGGTATGGCTACACCTTC
TRBJ1-1	TRBV7-2	-	-	CASSQTWRELNTEAFF	TGTGCCAGCAGTCAAACCTGGCGGGAGTTGAACACTGAAGCTTTCTTT
TRBJ1-1	TRBV3-1/TRBV3-2	-	-	CASSQKSSTEAFF	TGTGCCAGCAGCCAAAAAAGTAGCACTGAAGCTTTCTTT
TRBJ2-1	TRBV7-2	-	-	CASSLLTGGGNEQFF	TGTGCCAGCAGCTTATTAACAGGGGGAGGGAATGAGCAGTTCTTC
TRBJ1-1	TRBV4-3	-	-	CASSQAKRGEAFF	TGCGCCAGCAGCCAAGCCAAAAGGGGGGAAGCTTTCTTT
TRBJ2-2	TRBV5-1	TRBD2	-	CASSRGDRGLAGAAGELFF	TGCGCCAGCAGCCGAGGGGACAGGGGACTAGCGGGAGCCGCCGGGGAGCTGTTTTTT